This is a list of T cell receptor beta chains from one sample in a study of cytomegalovirus exposure and HLA in healthy donors. Profiled with immunoSEQ multiplex PCR; TCRdb holds only in-frame clones, not every one. The sample carries over 150,000 clones, roughly 80% recorded once. Material for sequencing was PBMCs. Source of these receptors: a girl aged 10 to 17 in good health and CMV-seropositive. Both conserved end residues are part of each CDR3. D genes are given only for firm matches. Size is omitted from some rows. Given values are once, few, many or a class for expanded clones.

V gene	J gene	clone size	D gene	CDR3 DNA	CDR3 protein
TRBV7-6	TRBJ2-1	NA	NA	TGTGCCAGCAGTCCACGGGACAACTTCGACAATGAGCAGTTCTTC	CASSPRDNFDNEQFF
TRBV28	TRBJ2-1	NA	NA	TGTGCCAGCAGTTCTCAGACTAGGCCAAAAGAGGGCAATGAGCAGTTCTTC	CASSSQTRPKEGNEQFF
TRBV7-2	TRBJ1-1	NA	NA	TGTGCCAGCAGGCAGACAGCGAACACTGAAGCTTTCTTT	CASRQTANTEAFF
TRBV19	TRBJ2-1	NA	TRBD2	TGTGCCAGTAGTATAGCTTCCCGGGTAGGGGTGGGCGGGAGCTCCTACAATGAGCAGTTCTTC	CASSIASRVGVGGSSYNEQFF
TRBV2	TRBJ2-1	NA	NA	TGTGCCAGCAGCCAGATGGGCGGGATAGGATCCCATGAGCAGTTCTTC	CASSQMGGIGSHEQFF
TRBV7-9	TRBJ1-1	NA	NA	TGTGCCAGCAGCTCCTCTGGGGGCCGGGCTGAAGCTTTCTTT	CASSSSGGRAEAFF
TRBV27	TRBJ2-1	NA	TRBD1	TGTGCCAGCAGTTTAGATATACAGGGGGAATACAATGAGCAGTTCTTC	CASSLDIQGEYNEQFF
TRBV10-3	TRBJ2-5	NA	NA	TGTGCCATCAGTGCACGGGGTCCCCAAGAGACCCAGTACTTC	CAISARGPQETQYF
TRBV19	TRBJ2-1	few	NA	TGTGCCAGTAGTTTCCCCGAGGCGGGAAGGAGGTACAATGAGCAGTTCTTC	CASSFPEAGRRYNEQFF
TRBV19	TRBJ2-3	NA	NA	TGTGCCAGTAGCCCCTCCGGAGACACAGATACGCAGTATTTT	CASSPSGDTDTQYF
TRBV7-9	TRBJ1-4	once	TRBD1	TGTGCCAGCAGCTTAGATATGTCGACAGGGGGCGGTGAAAAACTGTTTTTT	CASSLDMSTGGGEKLFF
TRBV4-3	TRBJ1-2	NA	NA	TGCGCCAGCAGCCAAGAGGTAGGAACGGGGGACTATGGCTACACCTTC	CASSQEVGTGDYGYTF
TRBV4-3	TRBJ1-5	once	NA	TGCGCCAGCAGCCAAGGGAGGAAAGATAGCAATCAGCCCCAGCATTTT	CASSQGRKDSNQPQHF
TRBV28	TRBJ1-5	NA	TRBD1	TGTGCCAGCAGTTACCGGACAGGGCCCCAGCATTTT	CASSYRTGPQHF
TRBV28	TRBJ2-3	once	NA	TGTGCCAGCAGTTTTACTGGGCTTTCGCAGTATTTT	CASSFTGLSQYF
TRBV28	TRBJ2-7	NA	NA	TGTGCCAGCAGTAGATCGTATACAGGGATCTACGAGCAGTACTTC	CASSRSYTGIYEQYF
TRBV5-6	TRBJ2-5	once	TRBD2	TGTGCCAGCAGGCGGTATGGGACGGGGGGTCAAGAGACCCAGTACTTC	CASRRYGTGGQETQYF
TRBV11-3	TRBJ2-1	NA	NA	TGTGCCAGCAGCTATGGCAGGGGCAATGAGCAGTTCTTC	CASSYGRGNEQFF
TRBV11-2	TRBJ2-7	NA	NA	TGTGCCAGCAGCTTAGGAACAGGTGTGCAGTACTTC	CASSLGTGVQYF
TRBV7-2	TRBJ1-3	few	NA	TGTGCCAGCAGCTTAGTAGCCAAGACAGACTCTGGAAACACCATATATTTT	CASSLVAKTDSGNTIYF
TRBV6-5	TRBJ2-2	NA	NA	TGTGCCAGCAGCCCGAGCATCGCAGGGGAGCTGTTTTTT	CASSPSIAGELFF
TRBV29-1	TRBJ1-1	NA	TRBD1	TGCAGCGCTGACGGGGCAGGGGGACCTGAAGCTTTCTTT	CSADGAGGPEAFF
TRBV6-5	TRBJ2-1	NA	TRBD1	TGTGCCAGCGAGCCAAGGGGGCTATATTCTAATGAGCAGTTCTTC	CASEPRGLYSNEQFF
TRBV7-9	TRBJ2-7	NA	NA	TGTTCCAGCAGCTTCGGCTCCTACGAGCAGTACTTC	CSSSFGSYEQYF
TRBV19	TRBJ1-1	NA	TRBD1	TGTGCCAGTAGTTCGTCACAGGGGAGAAACACTGAAGCTTTCTTT	CASSSSQGRNTEAFF
TRBV28	TRBJ2-7	NA	TRBD2	TGTGCCAGCAGTCAGACTAGCGGGAGGCCCGAGCAGTACTTC	CASSQTSGRPEQYF
TRBV27	TRBJ2-1	NA	NA	TGTGCCAGCAGTTTATTATCGGCTAGTATCAATGAGCAGTTCTTC	CASSLLSASINEQFF
TRBV6-6	TRBJ2-7	NA	NA	TGTGCCAGCAGTTACCGGGACTACGAGCAGTACTTC	CASSYRDYEQYF
TRBV7-2	TRBJ2-7	NA	TRBD2	TGTGCCAGCAGCTTAGAGCCGGAACCGGGAGGCGAGCAGTACTTC	CASSLEPEPGGEQYF
TRBV28	TRBJ2-7	NA	TRBD2	TGTGCCAGCAGTTTAGCTTCTAGCGGTTCCTACGAGCAGTACTTC	CASSLASSGSYEQYF
TRBV6-5	TRBJ2-7	NA	TRBD1	TGTGCCAGCAGTTGGGGACAGGAGTCCTACGAGCAGTACTTC	CASSWGQESYEQYF
TRBV11-3	TRBJ2-3	NA	NA	TGTGCCAGCAGTCTAGTTCGTCATACGCAGTATTTT	CASSLVRHTQYF
TRBV15	TRBJ1-5	NA	TRBD1	TGTGCCACCAGCACCGGACAGGGAACCTCCTATAGCAATCAGCCCCAGCATTTT	CATSTGQGTSYSNQPQHF
TRBV4-3	TRBJ1-2	NA	NA	TGCGCCAGCAGCCAGATTGGAGATACTTTTTATGGCTACACCTTC	CASSQIGDTFYGYTF
TRBV18	TRBJ2-7	NA	NA	TGTGCCAGCTCACTCGGACAGAAAACCTACGAGCAGTACTTC	CASSLGQKTYEQYF
TRBV5-6	TRBJ2-5	NA	NA	TGTGCCAGCAGCTTGGGCCTAGCGAACCAAGAGACCCAGTACTTC	CASSLGLANQETQYF
TRBV6-5	TRBJ2-6	NA	NA	TGTGCCAGCAGTTACGGACTCACTGGGGCCAACGTCCTGACTTTC	CASSYGLTGANVLTF
TRBV28	TRBJ1-2	once	TRBD1	TGTGCCAGCAGTTTCCGGGTGGACAGGGGCCAATCTAACTATGGCTACACCTTC	CASSFRVDRGQSNYGYTF
TRBV19	TRBJ1-1	few	NA	TGTGCCACCCATCCTTCAGGGGTCATGAACACTGAAGCTTTCTTT	CATHPSGVMNTEAFF
TRBV27	TRBJ2-7	NA	TRBD2	TGTGCCTCCCGGGGGGGGCGGGACCGGAGAGAGCAGTACTTC	CASRGGRDRREQYF
TRBV7-3	TRBJ2-3	NA	TRBD1	TGTGCCAGCAGCGCAACAGGGGGCCCTAGCACAGATACGCAGTATTTT	CASSATGGPSTDTQYF
TRBV28	TRBJ1-3	NA	NA	TGTGCCAGCAGACAAGGGGCTGGAAACACCATATATTTT	CASRQGAGNTIYF
TRBV7-2	TRBJ2-7	few	NA	TGTGCCAGCAGCCCCCAGACTGCCTACGAGCAGTACTTC	CASSPQTAYEQYF
TRBV30	TRBJ2-7	NA	NA	TGTGCCTGGAGTGTTGTCGTAGCCGAGCAGTACTTC	CAWSVVVAEQYF
TRBV30	TRBJ2-1	NA	NA	TGTGCCTGGAGCCGTGTCGGGAGCTCCTACAATGAGCAGTTCTTC	CAWSRVGSSYNEQFF
TRBV2	TRBJ2-5	few	TRBD1	TGTGCCAGCAGGGGTGGACAGGGGGCAGGGATAAAAGAGACCCAGTACTTC	CASRGGQGAGIKETQYF
TRBV30	TRBJ1-5	NA	NA	TGTGCCTGGAGTGTTGGGCAGGTTTTACAGCCCCAGCATTTT	CAWSVGQVLQPQHF
TRBV2	TRBJ1-2	NA	NA	TGTGCCAGCAGGACAGGCCGAAACTATGGCTACACCTTC	CASRTGRNYGYTF
TRBV7-8	TRBJ2-7	NA	TRBD2	TGTGCCAGCAGTGGGCTAGCGGGCCTTTACGAGCAGTACTTC	CASSGLAGLYEQYF
TRBV5-1	TRBJ1-4	NA	NA	TGCGCCAGTAGCTTCTTCATCGGAGCAACTAATGAAAAACTGTTTTTT	CASSFFIGATNEKLFF